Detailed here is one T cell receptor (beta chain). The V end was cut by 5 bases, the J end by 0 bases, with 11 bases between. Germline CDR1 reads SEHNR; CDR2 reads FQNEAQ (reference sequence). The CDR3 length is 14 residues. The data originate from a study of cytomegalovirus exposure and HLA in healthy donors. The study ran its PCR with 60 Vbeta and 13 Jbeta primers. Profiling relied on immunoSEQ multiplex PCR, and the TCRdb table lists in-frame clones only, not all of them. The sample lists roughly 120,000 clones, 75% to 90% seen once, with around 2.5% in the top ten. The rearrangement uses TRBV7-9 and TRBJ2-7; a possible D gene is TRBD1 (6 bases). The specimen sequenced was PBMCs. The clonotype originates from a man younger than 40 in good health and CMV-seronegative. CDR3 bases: TGTGCCAGCAGCCACCGGGACAACTCCTACGAGCAGTACTTC. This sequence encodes CASSHRDNSYEQYF.